This note documents a single TCR beta chain sequence. No antigen is known for it. It has no much larger one-base neighbor in the sample; base qualities were not kept. The data were obtained in a study of blood T cells in healthy people across ages (dated by TCRdb to between 2015 and 2017). General notes on the study: Template switching captured roughly one uniquely barcoded TCR beta cDNA molecule per two T cells in model experiments. For two donors (one aged 18 to 30 and one aged 80 or older), the study analyzed two additional independent replicas of 1 million unique cDNA reads from the same blood draw. To avoid experimental bias, donors of different ages were distributed randomly across sequencing lanes. The donors were divided into four age groups: young (average approximately 17 years), middle-aged (about 39), aged (about 60) and long-lived (roughly 82). The study measured age-related changes in TCR beta repertoire diversity using deep sequencing normalized with unique cDNA molecular identifiers.

Preparation of the library involved 5' RACE. A second PCR of roughly 6 to 12 cycles was performed with a sample-barcoded 5' primer and a J-beta primer mix. A unique molecular identifier was introduced onto each TCR beta cDNA molecule by a template-switch 5' adaptor carrying 12 random nucleotides. Each sample yielded at least 2.5 million CDR3-containing paired-end reads. First-strand cDNA synthesis was performed from all RNA using the Mint cDNA synthesis kit, with priming by a TRBC-specific oligonucleotide. After uracil-DNA glycosylase treatment, a first 18-cycle PCR used universal primers M1SS and BC2_uni_R on all cDNA. As for the original processing: Each sample was normalized by randomly selecting 1 million high-quality reads, each carrying a distinct molecular identifier. Reads with shared molecular identifiers were discarded instead of being binned into consensus sequences. CDR3 identification, clonotype clustering and error correction used MiTCR with a Q25 quality threshold and the strictest error-elimination algorithm. A nonparametric unseen species model using Euler transformation provided a lower-bound estimate of total TCR beta diversity. Clones were called with MiXCR by TCRdb after fastp trimmed the public reads at Q25, and only in-frame beta chains were retained. Each entry merges the rows of one CDR3 protein and shows their most common DNA and genes. The V and J calls come from TCRdb's annotation, not from the publication. This sample is represented by 1.8 million or so distinct CDR3 sequences; roughly 43% of them were singletons. The ten largest clones represent roughly 24% of the sample.

Here is what the overall study found, with its caveats: Observed TCR beta diversity per million T cells fell roughly linearly with age, and a significant reduction was already apparent by age roughly 41. Because the CMV infection status of the donors was unknown, age-related changes in expanded clonotypes may potentially have been confounded. A strong correlation was found between observed TCR beta diversity and the percentage of naive T cells measured by flow cytometry. The long-lived group showed more naive CD4+ T cells, fewer expanded clones and increased TCR diversity than the aged group, suggesting age selection. Because profiling used bulk unsorted PBMCs, naive and antigen-experienced compartments could not be compared conclusively. Estimates of total diversity based on one million sequenced T cells were regarded as lower bounds and as underestimates.

The donors were roughly 39 Caucasian individuals from Russia, aged about 6 to 100 years, who were systemically healthy. Approximately 9.3 milliliters of peripheral blood were drawn from each donor into EDTA-treated Vacutainer tubes. Ficoll-Paque density-gradient centrifugation was used to isolate PBMCs, with at least 7 million obtained per sample. Total RNA, at least 6 micrograms per sample, was extracted from PBMCs with Trizol reagent. For every donor, an aliquot of PBMCs went through flow cytometry to measure the percentages of naive CD45RAhigh/CD27high T cells. This receptor was identified in a human donor in good health. The sample consisted of blood.

The CDR3 in this case is CASSEGATPYQETQYF. The nucleotide sequence reads as follows: TGTGCCAGCTCCGAGGGGGCCACCCCGTACCAAGAGACCCAGTACTTC. The sequence is built from TRBV6-2 or TRBV6-3 and TRBJ2-5; 7 bases in the middle match TRBD1. Including cysteine and phenylalanine, the CDR3 has 16 amino acids. Just CDR3 DNA is preserved here, 48 bases in frame from base 1. The CDR1 and CDR2 encoded by the germline V gene are MNHEY and SVGEGT. V is cut back by 8 bases and J by 0 bases, with 12 bases in the junction unmatched.